This TCR beta chain was recovered during a study of cytomegalovirus exposure and HLA in healthy donors (dated by TCRdb to the late 2010s). Context from the whole study: In an earlier analysis of some 550 of the donors, 276 Gb of sequence data and some 100 million unique TCR beta sequences from about 180 million T cells were reported. A later genetic analysis used genome-wide SNP genotypes for about three fifths of the 666 donors, treating that subset as a discovery cohort. The number of donors typed differed by locus, with 629-630 for A, B, C, DRB1 and DQB1, roughly 550 for DQA1, about 610 for DPA1, and approximately 470 for DPB1. Besides the first cohort of about 730 subjects, a separate validation cohort made up of 120 or so different subjects was used. The study aimed to test whether signatures of past pathogen exposure could be identified by cataloging public T cell receptors. Every repertoire in the discovery cohort had been generated on one and the same sequencing platform. High-throughput TCR immunosequencing, statistical association of individual TCRs with disease status, and machine learning were combined to predict cytomegalovirus infection status. HLA typing included class I and class II loci at four-digit resolution. Several DR-DQ haplotypes were handled as single units for association and clustering because linkage in the cohort was strong. Donor age, sex, ethnicity and CMV serostatus were compiled together with the repertoire data. Rather than using new phenotypic data, the later analysis identified candidate immune exposures from TCR beta sequences and from how often those sequences occurred across donors. In a later analysis, previously published TCR beta repertoires from 550 to 700 donors were re-analyzed and high-resolution HLA genotyping was added so that TCR occurrence patterns could be studied. An earlier analysis of about 600 of the donors used high-throughput TCR beta sequencing to judge whether each TCR beta V gene segment behaved as functional or pseudogenic. Among a few hundred genotyped donors of the cohort, an average of about 240,000 unique TCR beta nucleotide sequences were sequenced per donor, around a sixth of them non-productive. The T cell repertoires of around 670 subjects were profiled by immunosequencing and related to cytomegalovirus serostatus. Of the 300 to 500 genotyped donors, roughly 80% were placed in the genetic ancestry cluster associated with self-reported Caucasian donors. Roughly 300 gigabases of sequencing data and tens of millions of unique TCR sequences were included in an early release covering 550 to 650 HLA-typed donors.

Unmatched junction bases come to 17, with V trimmed by 4 bases and J by 0 bases. The CDR3 measures 20 amino acids from cysteine to phenylalanine. The only DNA kept is the CDR3, 60 bases in frame from the first base. The germline V gene encodes CDR1 SGHVS and CDR2 FQNEAQ. Details on this clone: No antigen is known for it. One base away there is no much larger clone; base qualities are not given.

The method behind the library was the immunoSEQ multiplex PCR assay. For the multiplex PCR, a mixture combining 60 forward primers for TCR Vbeta segments and 13 reverse primers for TCR Jbeta segments was used. Amplification of the CDR3 region of rearranged TCR beta genes was performed with a multiplex PCR assay on genomic DNA. Amplified TCR beta libraries were sequenced as 87-base-pair reads on the Illumina HiSeq System. Per the source publication's procedure: In a later analysis, tens of millions of unique TCR beta chains were counted across the 500 to 850 repertoires, and some 10 million of these chains were shared by at least two donors. A nearest-neighbor algorithm error-corrected the raw reads and collapsed the reads into unique sequences, merging closely related sequences to remove PCR and sequencing errors. To assign V, D and J gene segments, CDR3 sequences were aligned to IMGT reference sequences. For a sequence to be retained, a match of at least six nucleotides was required to both a V gene segment and a J gene segment. A rearrangement was called productive if the CDR3 had no stop codons and remained in frame with V and J, and every other rearrangement was called non-productive. Following IMGT convention, CDR3 was defined as the stretch from the second conserved V-encoded cysteine to the conserved J-encoded phenylalanine. The earlier analysis of 587 of the donors excluded sequences that lacked an unambiguous match to a single V gene segment. In an earlier analysis of a few hundred of the donors, V segments were called functional above 56.7% productive rearrangements and were called segregating when the between-donor standard deviation exceeded 5%. A statistical classification framework was built for diagnosing cytomegalovirus status from the catalog of TCR beta chain sequences. In a later analysis, TCR nucleotide sequences were compared against IMGT/GENE-DB human TR gene sequences so that V and J genes could be assigned. Using the TCRdist pipeline, a later analysis assigned CDR3 sequences along with most-parsimonious VDJ recombination scenarios. In a later analysis, each TCR beta chain was defined by its CDR3 amino acid sequence together with its V-gene family, and reads lacking a unique V-gene family were excluded. As a way to deal with suspected cross-contamination and a sequencing artifact, a later analysis dropped 500 to 700 nucleotide sequences that were highly shared and had low generation probability. For each public chain, a later analysis derived a clonal expansion index from normalized ranks of inferred template counts within each repertoire. A later analysis computed generation probabilities with a VDJ recombination model fitted to out-of-frame rearrangements, and checked the results against IGoR. A later analysis scored TCR-TCR, TCR-HLA and TCR-CMV co-occurrence with hypergeometric tests, applying a repertoire-size bias correction to TCR pairs. A later analysis estimated false discovery rates by permuting HLA or CMV assignments 20 times. In a later analysis, co-occurring TCRs were grouped with DBSCAN, and TCRdist sequence similarity was added when clustering was performed within HLA-allele-positive subsets. For co-occurrence clustering, repertoires with fewer than 30,000 or more than 120,000 public chains were excluded, along with about five repertoires with anomalous nucleotide sharing. Drawn from immuneACCESS, this table holds only the in-frame rearrangements with V and J called that TCRdb kept. Clones are partly lost; checked studies trace under half to an unresolved V gene and leave the rest unexplained. The DNA was the basis for D and trimming; V, J and clone size are from that table. The sample table lists approximately 190,000 clones, 78% of them with a count of one. Roughly 13% of the sample is taken by the ten largest.

The cohort consisted of 650 to 850 healthy bone marrow donors. All cohort members were sampled while nominally healthy, although unrecorded immune exposures were likely present. The donor was CMV seropositive and was included in the group of some 290 seropositive cohort members. A peripheral blood sample was collected from each donor, and TCR beta sequencing was performed on peripheral blood mononuclear cells. Genomic DNA was extracted from the blood cell samples with the Qiagen DNeasy Blood Extraction Kit. Overall results and qualifications from the work: Correlated functional status among segregating V segments might reflect linkage disequilibrium, but an unknown experimental factor could not be ruled out. In an earlier analysis of more than 450 of the donors, most TCR beta V segments were observed in productive rearrangements about 87% or about 30% of the time, broadly matching IMGT annotations. Because counts were too low, about 18 rarely observed V segments, including chromosome 9 orphons, were excluded from the earlier analysis of around 640 of the donors. In both the original and validation cohorts, the classifier was reported to diagnose cytomegalovirus status with high specificity and sensitivity. Because some donors lacked HLA typing at each locus, the association tests relied only on the typed subset. For the cohort, immune exposure information was limited to CMV serostatus. This cohort had only TCR beta chains sequenced, and the lack of alpha or paired-chain data limited which features could be detected. A further reported finding was that TCR beta sequences accurately predicted the HLA-A and HLA-B alleles for most subjects in the first cohort. When HLA alleles, especially DR and DQ, strongly co-occurred, attributing TCR associations to individual alleles was difficult. In a later analysis, most CMV-associated TCR beta chains were found to appear HLA-restricted, with HLA associations seemingly driven largely by CMV exposure. The authors suggested that the approach could potentially be generalized to other disease states and immunological phenotypes. In a later analysis, HLA-associated TCR beta chains were found to be more clonally expanded and to have lower generation probabilities than equally common non-associated chains. A total of 150 to 200 TCR beta chains were listed by the study as associated with cytomegalovirus. V-gene and J-gene trimming of TCR beta chains was associated with a missense DCLRE1C variant in a later genetic analysis, and the association was replicated in an independent cohort. A later analysis associated roughly 17,000 TCR beta sequences with specific HLA alleles at a false discovery rate of 0.05. In a later analysis, several top co-occurrence clusters were reported to appear linked to parvovirus B19, influenza, CMV and Epstein-Barr virus. Some IMGT-functional V segments, including TRBV6-2 and TRBV6-3, could not be told apart with the 87-base-pair reads, so those segments were excluded. A cluster of highly shared sequence variants was judged likely to represent a technical artifact of the sequencing pipeline. Most TCR sequences were seen in very few donors, while some public TCRs were found in many individuals. A later analysis found that TCR association rates varied across HLA loci, with DRB1 alleles showing the most associated TCRs and HLA-C alleles the fewest. Compared with the roughly 600-donor mean, donors in an Asian-associated ancestry cluster had fewer N-insertions in productive TCRs, according to a later genetic analysis. Roughly uniform sequencing depth across donors was assumed in presence/absence analyses, although this assumption may not hold. In vitro tests confirmed that a few of the cytomegalovirus-associated TCR beta chains recognize cytomegalovirus antigens.

This clonotype was sampled from a woman aged 30 to 39 in good health and CMV-seropositive. The rearranged segments are TRBV7-8 and TRBJ1-1; 10 middle bases align to TRBD1. Sequences were obtained from PBMCs. CDR3 loop: CASSWITGTGDGPMNTEAFF. The DNA reads as follows: TGTGCCAGCAGCTGGATTACCGGGACAGGGGATGGTCCTATGAACACTGAAGCTTTCTTT. With the rest looked up from the reference TRBV7-8 and TRBJ1-1 genes rather than sequenced, the full variable domain is GAGVSQSPRYKVAKRGQDVALRCDPISGHVSLFWYQQALGQGPEFLTYFQNEAQLDKSGLPSDRFFAERPEGSVSTLKIQRTQQEDSAVYLCASSWITGTGDGPMNTEAFFGQGTRLTVV.